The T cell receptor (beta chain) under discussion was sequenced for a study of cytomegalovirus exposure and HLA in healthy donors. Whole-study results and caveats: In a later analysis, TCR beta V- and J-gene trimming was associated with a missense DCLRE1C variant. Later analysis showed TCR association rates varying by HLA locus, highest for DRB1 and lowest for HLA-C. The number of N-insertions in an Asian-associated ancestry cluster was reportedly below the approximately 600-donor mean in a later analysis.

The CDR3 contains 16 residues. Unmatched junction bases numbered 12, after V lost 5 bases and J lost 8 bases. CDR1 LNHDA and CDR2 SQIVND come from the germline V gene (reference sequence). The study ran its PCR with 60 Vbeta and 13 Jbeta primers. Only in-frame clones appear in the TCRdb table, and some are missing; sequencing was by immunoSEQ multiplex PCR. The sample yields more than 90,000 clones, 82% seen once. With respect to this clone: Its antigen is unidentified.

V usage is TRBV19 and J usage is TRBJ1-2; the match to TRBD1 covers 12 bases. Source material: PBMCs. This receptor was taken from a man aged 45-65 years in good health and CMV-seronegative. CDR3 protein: CASSPGTGGAFDGYTF. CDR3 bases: TGTGCCAGTAGTCCCGGGACAGGGGGCGCTTTTGACGGCTACACCTTC. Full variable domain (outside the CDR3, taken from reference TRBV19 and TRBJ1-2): DGGITQSPKYLFRKEGQNVTLSCEQNLNHDAMYWYRQDPGQGLRLIYYSQIVNDFQKGDIAEGYSVSREKKESFPLTVTSAQKNPTAFYLCASSPGTGGAFDGYTFGSGTRLTVV.